The rows below give T cell receptor beta chains drawn from one sample of a study of CD8 T cells in ankylosing spondylitis. TCRdb re-called the 5' RACE reads through MiXCR, storing one row per CDR3 protein. The table lists about 250,000 distinct CDR3 sequences, roughly a third of them singletons. Material: blood, either unsorted or a sorted T cell fraction (not recorded which). Receptors were obtained from a male donor with ankylosing spondylitis or in good health (not recorded which). Both conserved end residues are part of each CDR3. A D gene is named only where the DNA matches it firmly. Clone size appears in some rows only: once, few, many, or a class for an expanded clone.

D,J,V,size,CDR3,DNA
TRBD2,TRBJ2-1,TRBV5-6,few,CASSLEVGGNEQFF,TGTGCCAGCAGCTTGGAAGTGGGGGGGAATGAGCAGTTCTTC
-,TRBJ2-1,TRBV5-1,-,CASSLGGDTYNEQFF,TGCGCCAGCAGCTTGGGTGGGGACACCTACAATGAGCAGTTCTTC
TRBD1,TRBJ2-1,TRBV7-4,-,CASSLWGRGGLPGEQFF,TGTGCCAGCAGCTTATGGGGGAGAGGGGGCCTACCTGGCGAGCAGTTCTTC
TRBD1,TRBJ2-7,TRBV6-1,-,CASSEKGTGGGEQYF,TGTGCCAGCAGTGAGAAAGGGACAGGGGGCGGCGAGCAGTACTTC
TRBD1,TRBJ2-1,TRBV20-1,few,CSANLARTGDEQFF,TGCAGTGCTAATTTGGCACGGACAGGGGATGAGCAGTTCTTC
TRBD1,TRBJ1-5,TRBV12-3/TRBV12-4,-,CASSVGQGNQPQHF,TGTGCCAGCAGTGTGGGACAGGGAAATCAGCCCCAGCATTTT
-,TRBJ2-1,TRBV10-3,-,CATRELPTNNEQFF,TGTGCCACAAGGGAGCTCCCCACCAACAATGAGCAGTTCTTC
TRBD2,TRBJ2-7,TRBV9,-,CASSVEGTSVYEQYF,TGTGCCAGCAGCGTCGAAGGGACTAGCGTCTACGAGCAGTACTTC
-,TRBJ2-7,TRBV20-1,-,CSASGTGPSSYEQYF,TGCAGTGCTAGTGGTACAGGCCCGAGCTCCTACGAGCAGTACTTC
-,TRBJ1-2,TRBV12-3/TRBV12-4,few,CASSSSSGSYGYTF,TGTGCCAGCAGTTCCAGCTCCGGGTCCTATGGCTACACCTTC
-,TRBJ2-5,TRBV10-2,-,CASSEMGETQYF,TGCGCCAGCAGTGAGATGGGGGAGACCCAGTACTTC
-,TRBJ2-1,TRBV7-9,few,CASSPLTASYNEQFF,TGTGCCAGCAGCCCACTGACCGCCTCCTACAATGAGCAGTTCTTC
-,TRBJ2-7,TRBV20-1,many,CSAEGTAPNEQYF,TGCAGTGCCGAGGGGACCGCCCCTAACGAGCAGTACTTC
-,TRBJ2-7,TRBV6-2/TRBV6-3,-,CATSPSYEQYF,TGTGCCACCAGTCCCTCCTACGAGCAGTACTTC
-,TRBJ1-1,TRBV20-1,-,CSALLIGGYTEAFF,TGCAGCGCCTTATTAATTGGGGGGTACACTGAAGCTTTCTTT
TRBD1,TRBJ1-6,TRBV10-2,-,CASSESPPGQQSPLHF,TGCGCCAGCAGTGAGTCCCCTCCGGGACAGCAGTCACCCCTCCACTTT
-,TRBJ2-2,TRBV29-1,few,CSVEGYSNTGELFF,TGCAGCGTTGAAGGGTACAGCAACACCGGGGAGCTGTTTTTT
-,TRBJ2-3,TRBV7-6,-,CASSLASTGRTDTQYF,TGTGCCAGCAGCTTAGCGAGCACAGGGAGGACAGATACGCAGTATTTT
-,TRBJ2-5,TRBV20-1,few,CSATPGRSGETQYF,TGCAGTGCTACTCCGGGACGGAGCGGAGAGACCCAGTACTTC
-,TRBJ2-7,TRBV27,-,CASSYTADNYEQYF,TGTGCCAGCAGTTACACGGCGGATAACTACGAGCAGTACTTC
-,TRBJ2-1,TRBV20-1,-,CSARVGGLEFF,TGCAGTGCTAGAGTTGGGGGACTGGAGTTCTTC
-,TRBJ2-5,TRBV19,few,CASSTHLGATEVKTQYF,TGTGCCAGTAGTACCCACTTGGGGGCTACTGAAGTGAAGACCCAGTACTTC
-,TRBJ2-5,TRBV25-1,-,CASSEWAEETQYF,TGTGCCAGCAGTGAATGGGCAGAAGAGACCCAGTACTTC
TRBD1,TRBJ1-3,TRBV7-2,few,CASSDAGGSGNTIYF,TGTGCCAGCAGCGACGCAGGGGGCTCTGGAAACACCATATATTTT
TRBD2,TRBJ2-1,TRBV20-1,few,CSARGSGGAGSEQFF,TGCAGTGCTAGAGGTAGCGGGGGGGCCGGGAGTGAGCAGTTCTTC
-,TRBJ2-3,TRBV9,-,CASSGQIKSTDTQYF,TGTGCCAGCAGCGGCCAGATAAAAAGCACAGATACGCAGTATTTT
TRBD1,TRBJ1-5,TRBV5-1,-,CASSWTGGSQPQHF,TGCGCCAGCAGCTGGACAGGGGGCAGTCAGCCCCAGCATTTT
-,TRBJ1-5,TRBV6-5,few,CASSSGPGPQHF,TGTGCCAGCAGTTCCGGGCCAGGGCCCCAGCATTTT
TRBD1,TRBJ2-1,TRBV5-1,-,CASSPGTGVYNEQFF,TGCGCCAGCAGCCCCGGGACAGGGGTATACAATGAGCAGTTCTTC